This T cell receptor (beta chain) was recorded in a study of glioma-infiltrating T cells. Amplification of TCR alpha and beta CDR3 regions from RNA used iRepertoire nested multiplex PCR. For one-step reverse transcription and amplification, about 85-400 ng of tissue mRNA or PBMC total RNA was used. TCRdb passed the multiplex PCR reads through MiXCR, listing each CDR3 protein once. The sample contains about 180,000 distinct CDR3 sequences, roughly two fifths of which appear only once. V lost 0 bases and J lost 6, with 3 bases in between. This CDR3 is 12 amino acids long. CDR1 MGHRA and CDR2 YSYEKL come from the germline V gene.

Input material: glioma tissue, nonneoplastic brain tissue, or PBMCs (not recorded which). This chain uses TRBV4-1 with TRBJ2-1; D gene ambiguous. The TCR was taken from a human donor with low-grade glioma or glioblastoma, undergoing nonglioma brain surgery, or in good health (not recorded which). CDR3 loop: CASSQDPNEQFF. CDR3 nucleotides: TGCGCCAGCAGCCAAGACCCCAATGAGCAGTTCTTC.